The rows below give T cell receptor beta chains drawn from one sample of a study of tissue T cells after allogeneic stem cell transplantation. This table comes from immunoSEQ multiplex PCR, and its TCRdb copy is limited to in-frame clones, with some not included. The data contain approximately 4,000 clones, less than 80% of them seen just once; the ten biggest clones take up approximately 11%. The sample consisted of left colon tissue, taken at autopsy. All receptors come from a woman aged 18 to 55 with breast cancer. Each CDR3 is given without its conserved first and last residue. The order of the fields is J gene, V gene, clone size, CDR3 protein. Not all rows give a size; the values are once, few, many and, for expanded clones, a class.

j_call: TRBJ2-7; v_call: TRBV6-2/TRBV6-3; clone_size: .; cdr3_aa: ASSYGPREQY
j_call: TRBJ2-7; v_call: TRBV7-2; clone_size: .; cdr3_aa: ASSLYYEQY
j_call: TRBJ1-6; v_call: TRBV19; clone_size: .; cdr3_aa: ASSAGTGDGPLH
j_call: TRBJ1-4; v_call: TRBV6-5; clone_size: .; cdr3_aa: ASRTGVRDEKLF
j_call: TRBJ1-5; v_call: TRBV30; clone_size: .; cdr3_aa: AWDPGANQPQH
j_call: TRBJ2-5; v_call: TRBV11-2; clone_size: .; cdr3_aa: ASSLGYGGDPGRETQY
j_call: TRBJ2-7; v_call: TRBV5-1; clone_size: .; cdr3_aa: ASSLLSGSVYEQY
j_call: TRBJ2-7; v_call: TRBV28; clone_size: .; cdr3_aa: ASSFWPGGAGLAYEQY
j_call: TRBJ1-2; v_call: TRBV19; clone_size: once; cdr3_aa: ASGGDYGYT
j_call: TRBJ2-1; v_call: TRBV5-4; clone_size: .; cdr3_aa: ASSLRSNEQF
j_call: TRBJ2-3; v_call: TRBV23-1; clone_size: .; cdr3_aa: ASSQSALGGAPDTQY
j_call: TRBJ2-7; v_call: TRBV15; clone_size: .; cdr3_aa: ATSRASVGYEQY
j_call: TRBJ2-1; v_call: TRBV4-3; clone_size: .; cdr3_aa: ASSQGAGQVWEQF
j_call: TRBJ2-5; v_call: TRBV11-1; clone_size: few; cdr3_aa: ASSLSRWKETQY
j_call: TRBJ2-5; v_call: TRBV9; clone_size: .; cdr3_aa: ASSVAGEGETQY
j_call: TRBJ2-2; v_call: TRBV2; clone_size: .; cdr3_aa: ASSEAHRGTGELF
j_call: TRBJ2-2; v_call: TRBV18; clone_size: .; cdr3_aa: ASSSRGTGSGGELF
j_call: TRBJ2-4; v_call: TRBV11-1; clone_size: .; cdr3_aa: ASSHSDGSKNIQY
j_call: TRBJ1-5; v_call: TRBV6-6; clone_size: .; cdr3_aa: ASTDEGEPQH
j_call: TRBJ1-1; v_call: TRBV28; clone_size: once; cdr3_aa: ASREQGAGTEAF